This T cell receptor (beta chain) was profiled in a study of shared clonotypes between healthy human individuals. Here immunoSEQ multiplex PCR was the method, and the copy in TCRdb shows in-frame clones only, minus some. The table has about 680,000 clones, about three quarters seen once. Germline V gene data show CDR1 as SGHRS and CDR2 as YFSETQ. V was shortened by 4 bases and J by 0 bases, with 10 bases between the two germline ends. This CDR3 has 14 residues. Study observations and caveats: The study found approximately 5% of naive CD4 clonotypes shared across a few donors.

In the case of this clone: Its matching antigen is unknown.

All donors were Caucasian adults living in Nashville, Tennessee. Sequencing input: memory CD4+ T cells sorted from blood. Subset defined: CD45RA-negative fraction. The TCR comes from a woman aged 25 to 45 in good health. V gene TRBV5-1 combines with J gene TRBJ1-1; D is unclear. CDR3: CASSRVGMNTEAFF. The CDR3 DNA sequence: TGCGCCAGCAGCCGGGTGGGGATGAACACTGAAGCTTTCTTT.